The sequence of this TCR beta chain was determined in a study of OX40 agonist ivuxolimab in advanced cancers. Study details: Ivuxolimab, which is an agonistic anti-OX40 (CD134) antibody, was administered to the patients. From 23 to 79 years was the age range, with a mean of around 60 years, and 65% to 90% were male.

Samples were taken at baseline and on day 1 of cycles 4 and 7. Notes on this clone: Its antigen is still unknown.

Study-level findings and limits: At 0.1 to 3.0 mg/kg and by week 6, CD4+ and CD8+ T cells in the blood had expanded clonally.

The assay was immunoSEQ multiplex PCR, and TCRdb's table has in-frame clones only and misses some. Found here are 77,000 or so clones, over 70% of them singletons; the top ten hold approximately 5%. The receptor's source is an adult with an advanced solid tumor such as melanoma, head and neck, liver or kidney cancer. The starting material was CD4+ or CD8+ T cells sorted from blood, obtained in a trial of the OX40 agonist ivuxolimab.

CDR3 nucleotides: TGCGCCAGCAGCTTGATAGAGCGAAACACTGAAGCTTTCTTT. Translating it yields CASSLIERNTEAFF. The chain recombines TRBV5-1 with TRBJ1-1; unclear D gene. V gave up 1 base and J gave up 2 bases, with 9 bases separating them. The CDR3 sequence is 14 residues long. CDR1 and CDR2 from the germline V gene are SGHRS and YFSETQ.